This record covers a single TCR beta chain. Antigen specificity is unknown. These data are taken from a study of T cell responses to AZD1222 COVID-19 vaccine. General observations from the study: Reportedly, nearly half the spike-specific TCRs target unmutated variant regions. Receipt of two AZD1222 doses was followed by a rise in Spike-specific TCR breadth and depth. Only a handful of AZD1222 recipients, six or seven in all, had baseline seropositivity.

Produced via immunoSEQ multiplex PCR; TCRdb's table is partial and in-frame only. Of about 64,000 clones in the sample, just over 90% are singletons; the top ten hold 6.3%. This CDR3 region has 13 residues. The germline V gene has CDR1 MNHEY and CDR2 SVGEGT. Trimming removed 6 bases at V and 4 bases at J, with 10 bases between. The source was peripheral blood, collected 28 days after the second dose of the MenACWY control vaccine. The clonotype originates from an adult who received the MenACWY meningococcal vaccine as a control. J is TRBJ2-1 and V is TRBV6-2 or TRBV6-3; weak D call: TRBD2 (6 bases). The chain's CDR3 is CASSRDSYNEQFF. CDR3 bases: TGTGCCAGCAGCCGGGACTCGTACAATGAGCAGTTCTTC.